What follows describes a single T cell receptor (beta chain). The antigen is not known. This entry comes from a study of T cells in Graves' hyperthyroidism and ophthalmopathy. Study results and limitations: Stable hyperthyroidism was told apart from ophthalmopathy by a model built on 13 V-J features.

Researchers took RNA transcripts and amplified the TCR beta CDR3 regions from them. A set of HTBI primers served as the primers for a first-round RT-PCR of the TCR CDR3. One entry per CDR3 protein results from TCRdb running MiXCR on the multiplex PCR reads. The sample lists approximately 610,000 distinct CDR3 sequences; about a sixth were seen once. V lost 4 bases, J lost 0 bases, and 10 bases lay in between. The CDR3 contains 16 residues. The V and J genes are TRBV12-3 or TRBV12-4 and TRBJ1-6; D is uncertain. Sequenced material: blood. The source is a woman aged 18-35 years with Graves' hyperthyroidism. The CDR3 loop reads CASSSQIRSYNSPLHF. The CDR3 bases are TGTGCCAGCAGTTCCCAAATACGCTCCTATAATTCACCCCTCCACTTT.